The rows below give T cell receptor beta chains drawn from one sample of a study of blood T cell repertoires in COVID-19. Clones were sequenced by immunoSEQ multiplex PCR, and TCRdb holds only the in-frame ones, with some missing. The sample consists of about 39,000 clones, more than 75% of them appearing once. Sequenced: peripheral blood. These receptors originate from a man in his fifties with active or convalescent COVID-19. CDR3s include the opening cysteine and the closing phenylalanine or tryptophan. Each record gives: D gene, V gene, clone size, J gene, CDR3 protein, CDR3 DNA. D genes are given only for firm matches. Clone size is shown for a subset of rows, as once, few, many or a class of expanded clone.

TRBD1,TRBV15,-,TRBJ1-4,CATSSPGTGSNEKLFF,TGTGCCACCAGCAGCCCCGGGACAGGGTCTAATGAAAAACTGTTTTTT
TRBD1,TRBV9,-,TRBJ2-5,CASSVTAGGAETQYF,TGTGCCAGCAGCGTAACGGCAGGGGGCGCGGAGACCCAGTACTTC
-,TRBV2,-,TRBJ2-2,CASSAPTGTGELFF,TGTGCCAGCAGTGCCCCCACTGGCACCGGGGAGCTGTTTTTT
-,TRBV27,-,TRBJ1-2,CASSSAAGAPYGYTF,TGTGCCAGCAGTTCGGCCGCAGGGGCTCCCTATGGCTACACCTTC
-,TRBV6-5,-,TRBJ2-2,CASSYGLSTGELFF,TGTGCCAGCAGTTACGGGCTTTCCACCGGGGAGCTGTTTTTT
TRBD1,TRBV3-1/TRBV3-2,-,TRBJ1-4,CASSPGQGTNEKLFF,TGTGCCAGCAGCCCGGGACAGGGGACTAATGAAAAACTGTTTTTT
-,TRBV20-1,-,TRBJ1-2,CSASRGTGYTF,TGCAGTGCAAGCAGGGGTACAGGCTACACCTTC
-,TRBV6-1,-,TRBJ2-7,CASSEGDWTTYEQYF,TGTGCCAGCAGTGAAGGGGACTGGACAACCTACGAGCAGTACTTC
TRBD1,TRBV6-5,-,TRBJ1-2,CASRGTGGAYGYTF,TGTGCCAGCAGGGGGACAGGGGGGGCCTATGGCTACACCTTC
TRBD1,TRBV3-1/TRBV3-2,-,TRBJ1-2,CASSRGTGGRYGYTF,TGTGCCAGCAGCCGCGGGACAGGGGGCAGGTATGGCTACACCTTC
TRBD2,TRBV5-1,few,TRBJ2-7,CASSPGTSDEQYF,TGCGCCAGCTCCCCCGGGACTAGCGACGAGCAGTACTTC
TRBD2,TRBV12-3/TRBV12-4,-,TRBJ2-1,CASIILGGHEQFF,TGTGCCAGCATCATCTTGGGAGGGCATGAGCAGTTCTTC
-,TRBV5-8,-,TRBJ1-2,CASSLFGTSDHGYTF,TGTGCCAGCAGCTTATTCGGGACATCGGACCATGGCTACACCTTC
-,TRBV7-7,-,TRBJ2-7,CASSPHPRSYEQYF,TGTGCCAGCAGCCCCCACCCGAGAAGCTACGAGCAGTACTTC
TRBD1,TRBV2,-,TRBJ2-7,CASRPGQATYEQYF,TGTGCCAGCAGGCCCGGACAGGCCACCTACGAGCAGTACTTC
TRBD1,TRBV3-1/TRBV3-2,-,TRBJ2-7,CASGQGRAYEQYF,TGTGCCAGCGGACAGGGCCGAGCCTACGAGCAGTACTTC
-,TRBV5-6,-,TRBJ1-2,CASSLGFGVNGYTF,TGTGCCAGCAGCTTGGGTTTCGGGGTTAATGGCTACACCTTC
-,TRBV2,-,TRBJ2-7,CARSGTSNSYEQYF,TGTGCCAGATCCGGGACATCTAACTCCTACGAGCAGTACTTC
TRBD1,TRBV3-1/TRBV3-2,-,TRBJ1-2,CATSAGQGYGYTF,TGTGCCACTAGCGCGGGACAGGGATATGGCTACACCTTC
TRBD2,TRBV10-2,once,TRBJ2-3,CASSRLAGYTDTQYF,TGCGCCAGCAGCAGACTAGCGGGGTACACAGATACGCAGTATTTT
-,TRBV7-8,-,TRBJ1-5,CASSLRAGEGNQPQHF,TGTGCCAGCAGCTTAAGGGCAGGGGAAGGCAATCAGCCCCAGCATTTT
-,TRBV7-8,-,TRBJ1-1,CASSLGQLNTEAFF,TGTGCCAGCAGCTTAGGGCAGTTGAACACTGAAGCTTTCTTT
-,TRBV7-2,-,TRBJ2-6,CASTSGVGANVLTF,TGTGCCAGCACCTCAGGTGTAGGGGCCAACGTCCTGACTTTC
TRBD1,TRBV2,-,TRBJ2-3,CASSGDRVTDTQYF,TGTGCCAGCAGTGGGGACAGGGTTACAGATACGCAGTATTTT
TRBD1,TRBV14,-,TRBJ1-1,CASSLTGLTEAFF,TGTGCCAGCAGCTTGACAGGGCTCACTGAAGCTTTCTTT
-,TRBV7-9,-,TRBJ1-1,CASSLGRDMNTEAFF,TGTGCCAGCAGCTTAGGTAGGGACATGAACACTGAAGCTTTCTTT
-,TRBV7-9,-,TRBJ1-1,CASSIGGGTEAFF,TGTGCCAGCAGCATAGGAGGCGGCACTGAAGCTTTCTTT
-,TRBV6-5,-,TRBJ1-4,CASRDRHGVREKLFF,TGTGCCAGCAGGGACCGACACGGGGTTAGGGAAAAACTGTTTTTT
-,TRBV7-4,-,TRBJ2-2,CASSLAIEGLYTGELFF,TGTGCCAGCAGCTTGGCCATCGAGGGATTGTACACCGGGGAGCTGTTTTTT
TRBD1,TRBV30,-,TRBJ1-3,CAWRGMTGSGNTIYF,TGTGCCTGGAGGGGGATGACAGGGTCTGGAAACACCATATATTTT
TRBD1,TRBV5-1,once,TRBJ2-7,CASSLGQGALHEQYF,TGCGCCAGCAGCTTGGGACAGGGGGCGCTCCACGAGCAGTACTTC
TRBD2,TRBV4-1,-,TRBJ2-5,CASSQGGLADQETQYF,TGCGCCAGCAGCCAAGGGGGACTAGCGGACCAAGAGACCCAGTACTTC
-,TRBV15,-,TRBJ1-1,CATSGAGTEAFF,TGTGCCACCAGCGGGGCTGGGACTGAAGCTTTCTTT
-,TRBV11-1,-,TRBJ2-3,CASSITSTDTQYF,TGTGCCAGCAGCATCACTAGCACAGATACGCAGTATTTT
-,TRBV7-9,-,TRBJ2-2,CASSLLSPRAGYTGELFF,TGTGCCAGCAGCCTATTAAGTCCTCGGGCAGGGTACACCGGGGAGCTGTTTTTT
TRBD1,TRBV23-1,-,TRBJ1-1,CARRTGGSEAFF,TGCGCCAGGAGGACAGGGGGCTCGGAAGCTTTCTTT
TRBD1,TRBV23-1,few,TRBJ1-5,CASSQLTGGRDRGNQPQHF,TGCGCCAGCAGTCAATTAACAGGGGGAAGGGATCGGGGCAATCAGCCCCAGCATTTT
-,TRBV24-1,-,TRBJ2-1,CATSNGGSSYNEQFF,TGTGCCACCAGTAACGGGGGAAGCTCCTACAATGAGCAGTTCTTC
TRBD1,TRBV6-1,-,TRBJ2-5,CASSGAGQGERETQYF,TGTGCCAGCAGTGGAGCCGGACAGGGGGAACGAGAGACCCAGTACTTC
-,TRBV5-4,-,TRBJ1-4,CASSLDGGRPNEKLFF,TGTGCCAGCAGCTTGGATGGGGGCAGACCGAATGAAAAACTGTTTTTT
TRBD2,TRBV3-1/TRBV3-2,-,TRBJ2-7,CASGFGSGGAYEQYF,TGTGCCAGCGGTTTTGGAAGCGGGGGGGCCTACGAGCAGTACTTC
TRBD1,TRBV5-4,-,TRBJ1-1,CASSLRPGTGSMRTEAFF,TGTGCCAGCAGCTTGAGACCTGGGACAGGGAGTATGCGAACTGAAGCTTTCTTT
-,TRBV2,-,TRBJ2-7,CASSEDVDTAYEQYF,TGTGCCAGCAGTGAAGACGTGGATACAGCCTACGAGCAGTACTTC
TRBD1,TRBV6-5,-,TRBJ2-7,CASSPRGQSSYEQYF,TGTGCCAGCAGTCCAAGGGGACAGTCCTCCTACGAGCAGTACTTC
TRBD1,TRBV7-2,-,TRBJ2-6,CASADRAFANVLTF,TGTGCCAGCGCTGACAGGGCCTTCGCCAACGTCCTGACTTTC
-,TRBV9,-,TRBJ1-2,CASSVGQVKGYTF,TGTGCCAGCAGCGTAGGACAGGTGAAAGGCTACACCTTC
-,TRBV3-1/TRBV3-2,-,TRBJ2-5,CASSQDLGTAGRDQYF,TGTGCCAGCAGCCAAGATCTCGGGACTGCGGGAAGAGACCAGTACTTC
TRBD1,TRBV5-6,-,TRBJ1-5,CASSLAAGQGQQPQHF,TGTGCCAGCAGCCTAGCAGCCGGACAGGGTCAACAGCCCCAGCATTTT
TRBD1,TRBV7-8,-,TRBJ1-1,CASSFGQGAEAFF,TGTGCCAGCAGCTTCGGACAGGGCGCTGAAGCTTTCTTT
TRBD2,TRBV18,-,TRBJ2-1,CASSPTSGGAWEQFF,TGTGCCAGCTCACCGACTAGCGGGGGGGCATGGGAGCAGTTCTTC
-,TRBV5-6,-,TRBJ2-7,CASSLGGGGGLEQYF,TGTGCCAGCAGCTTGGGCGGTGGAGGAGGCCTCGAGCAGTACTTC
TRBD2,TRBV7-2,-,TRBJ2-1,CASSLVGASASGGLQFF,TGTGCCAGCAGCTTAGTCGGAGCTTCGGCTAGCGGGGGGTTGCAGTTCTTC
TRBD1,TRBV19,few,TRBJ1-1,CASKSGQGPNILRGNTEAFF,TGTGCCAGTAAATCAGGACAGGGGCCGAATATCCTTAGGGGGAACACTGAAGCTTTCTTT
-,TRBV12-3/TRBV12-4,-,TRBJ1-1,CASSLVRDTEAFF,TGTGCCAGCAGTTTGGTCCGGGACACTGAAGCTTTCTTT
-,TRBV27,-,TRBJ2-5,CASSQGTRPWSETQYF,TGTGCCAGCAGTCAAGGGACACGGCCTTGGTCAGAGACCCAGTACTTC
TRBD1,TRBV6-4,-,TRBJ2-7,CASSDGDRSYEQYF,TGTGCCAGCAGTGACGGGGACAGGTCCTACGAGCAGTACTTC
TRBD1,TRBV6-5,-,TRBJ1-5,CASGQGDQPQHF,TGTGCCAGCGGACAGGGTGACCAGCCCCAGCATTTT
TRBD1,TRBV29-1,-,TRBJ2-3,CSLQGASDNTDTQYF,TGCAGCCTACAGGGGGCTAGCGATAACACAGATACGCAGTATTTT
-,TRBV12-3/TRBV12-4,-,TRBJ1-2,CASSLGQNNGYTF,TGTGCCAGCAGTTTAGGACAGAATAATGGCTACACCTTC
-,TRBV19,-,TRBJ1-2,CASSPRTQNNYGYTF,TGTGCCAGTAGTCCCCGGACTCAAAACAACTATGGCTACACCTTC